The clone carrying this T cell receptor (beta chain) appeared a few times. Its specificity is not known. This entry belongs to a study of cytomegalovirus exposure and HLA in healthy donors. Overall study results and limits: Immune exposure data for these donors was limited to CMV serostatus.

With V trimmed by 3 bases and J by 6 bases, 16 bases remained unmatched. The CDR3 runs to 17 residues. Germline lookup yields CDR1 MNHEY and CDR2 SMNVEV (reference sequence). This PCR relied on a set of 60 Vbeta primers and 13 Jbeta primers. Profiled with immunoSEQ multiplex PCR; TCRdb holds only in-frame clones, not every one. The data contain 170,000 or so clones, over 65% of them singletons. The chain carries TRBV27 and TRBJ2-7, with 8 bases lining up with TRBD2. Sample: PBMCs. This TCR was sampled from a woman aged 25 to 39 in good health and CMV-seropositive. The chain's CDR3 is CASSFYPQREKGLEQYF. In DNA, the CDR3 is TGTGCCAGCAGTTTCTACCCGCAGCGGGAGAAGGGCCTCGAGCAGTACTTC.